These T cell receptor beta chains were read from a single sample in a study of T-cell memory formation after mild COVID-19. TCRdb re-analysed the 5' RACE reads in MiXCR, keeping a single row per CDR3 protein. The data hold fewer than 70,000 distinct CDR3 sequences, with around 9.5% observed a single time. The sample was PBMCs or a T cell subset sorted from them (not recorded which). Receptor source: a man younger than 35 who had mild COVID-19 (a few samples of this study predate the infection). Cell type and time point are not known. The CDR3 runs from the conserved cysteine through the conserved F or W.

j_call,v_call,cdr3_aa
TRBJ2-3,TRBV6-5,CASSSRDRGSDTQYF
TRBJ2-3,TRBV6-2/TRBV6-3,CASRKDRGREDTQYF
TRBJ2-5,TRBV20-1,CSAGPGETQYF
TRBJ1-1,TRBV7-2,CASSLGRGWVNTEAFF
TRBJ2-7,TRBV5-1,CASSSGLSYEQYF
TRBJ2-2,TRBV9,CASTQAGSGTGELFF
TRBJ1-3,TRBV7-9,CASSLMGGPGNTIYF
TRBJ1-2,TRBV5-1,CASSPTGGGSSYYGYTF
TRBJ1-6,TRBV7-9,CASSFGGEGNSPLHF
TRBJ1-5,TRBV7-2,CASSLGPRPQHF
TRBJ2-2,TRBV7-2,CASSLGGSGGTGELFF
TRBJ2-3,TRBV25-1,CASSALAGRYVLDTQYF
TRBJ1-2,TRBV5-1,CASSLIDGRSGYTF
TRBJ2-1,TRBV7-9,CASSSSDNEQFF
TRBJ1-5,TRBV6-5,CASTRTANSNQPQHF
TRBJ2-3,TRBV7-9,CASSLYEDRGGQYF
TRBJ2-2,TRBV6-1,CASWGRGNAGELFF
TRBJ2-1,TRBV5-6,CASSATGTGGYNEQFF
TRBJ2-1,TRBV24-1,CATSPGGFYNEQFF
TRBJ2-4,TRBV5-5,CASSSAERQGPAKNIQYF
TRBJ2-3,TRBV18,CASSRSGATDTQYF
TRBJ2-5,TRBV5-1,CASSSDKEETQYF
TRBJ2-3,TRBV7-2,CASSAGLARTDTQYF
TRBJ2-7,TRBV5-1,CASSFAGANNEQYF
TRBJ2-1,TRBV5-1,CASSSRGPRNEQFF
TRBJ2-3,TRBV7-2,CASSLRSSGVPDTQYF
TRBJ2-7,TRBV7-9,CASSAGTGAPLAHEQYF
TRBJ1-2,TRBV29-1,CSVEEGYGYTF
TRBJ2-1,TRBV7-3,CASSPREGEQFF
TRBJ1-1,TRBV5-1,CASSWDREGTEAFF
TRBJ2-4,TRBV28,CASSRAGQGVPAKNIQYF
TRBJ1-5,TRBV20-1,CSALEVLDGTLMPQHF
TRBJ1-1,TRBV6-5,CASTRQGGNTEAFF
TRBJ2-5,TRBV7-9,CASTSTARGETQYF
TRBJ2-4,TRBV7-9,CASSLGAGHLDIQYF
TRBJ2-1,TRBV11-2,CASTSTSGRREQFF
TRBJ2-5,TRBV20-1,CSASSGQETQYF
TRBJ2-5,TRBV7-3,CASSPGGDRGLETQYF
TRBJ1-1,TRBV7-6,CSSSLTRETEAFF
TRBJ1-4,TRBV6-6,CASSYSPGRRGEEKLFF
TRBJ2-1,TRBV7-9,CASSSLSGGGLSEQFF
TRBJ2-7,TRBV7-8,CASSLSSGTGNYEQYF
TRBJ2-5,TRBV7-2,CASSLDGSETQYF
TRBJ2-2,TRBV7-2,CASSPTGDTGELFF
TRBJ2-4,TRBV7-9,CASSLGGSKNIQYF
TRBJ2-5,TRBV7-3,CASSFSGGAGETQYF
TRBJ1-4,TRBV29-1,CSAKGEQAFGEKLFF
TRBJ1-2,TRBV7-2,CASSLQGKNGYTF
TRBJ2-6,TRBV28,CASSFASSGANVLTF
TRBJ1-6,TRBV20-1,CSARVVGVAGRNSPLHF
TRBJ2-3,TRBV9,CASSVVAGSTDTQYF
TRBJ1-2,TRBV29-1,CSVLADYGYTF
TRBJ2-1,TRBV9,CASRAPLAGPYNEQFF
TRBJ1-2,TRBV7-2,CASNLGWDAGRGYTF